These 3 T cell receptor beta chains originate from one sample sequenced in a study of T cells expressing NK-cell markers. TCRdb reprocessed the 5' RACE reads, keeping one entry per CDR3 protein, no DNA. Across about 370,000 distinct CDR3 sequences, the top ten clones capture around 11% of the sample. Material: blood T cells: a sorted CD56 or NKG2C T cell subset, CD4+ or CD8+ T cells, or bulk PBMC T cells (not recorded which). These receptors were obtained from a woman aged 50 to 65 in good health.

The V call is TRBV5-1, the J call TRBJ2-5. The CDR3 loop spans 15 amino acids. Germline V gene lookup returns CDR1 SGHRS and CDR2 YFSETQ. CDR3 residues: CASSSGQGSGETQYF.

The CDR3 sequence: CASTRQGARNEQFF. This rearrangement joins TRBV10-2 to TRBJ2-1; the D gene TCRdb calls, TRBD1, cannot be checked with no DNA. The CDR3 totals 14 residues. The V gene's germline CDR1 is WSHSY and CDR2 SAAADI.

The rearrangement joins TRBV9 to TRBJ2-5; TCRdb's D call of TRBD2 is untestable without DNA. Germline assignment: CDR1 SGDLS and CDR2 YYNGEE. The CDR3 is made up of 17 amino acids. CDR3 residues: CASSVGLAGYLRETQYF.